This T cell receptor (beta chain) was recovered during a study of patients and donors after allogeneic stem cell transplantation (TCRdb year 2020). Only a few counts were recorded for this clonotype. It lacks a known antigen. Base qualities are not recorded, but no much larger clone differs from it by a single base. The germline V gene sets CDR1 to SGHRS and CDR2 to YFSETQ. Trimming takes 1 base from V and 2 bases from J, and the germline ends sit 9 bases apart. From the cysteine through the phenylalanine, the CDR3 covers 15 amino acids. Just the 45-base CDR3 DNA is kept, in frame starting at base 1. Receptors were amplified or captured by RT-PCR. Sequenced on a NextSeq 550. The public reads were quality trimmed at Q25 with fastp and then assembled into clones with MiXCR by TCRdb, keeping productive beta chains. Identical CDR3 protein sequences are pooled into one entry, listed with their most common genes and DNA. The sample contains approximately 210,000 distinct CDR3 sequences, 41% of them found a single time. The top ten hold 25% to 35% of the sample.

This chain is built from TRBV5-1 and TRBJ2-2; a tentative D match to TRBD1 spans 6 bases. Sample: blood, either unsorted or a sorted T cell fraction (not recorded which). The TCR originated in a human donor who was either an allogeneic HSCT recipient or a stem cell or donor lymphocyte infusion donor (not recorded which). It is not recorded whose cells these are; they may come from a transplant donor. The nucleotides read TGCGCCAGCAGCTTGTCAGGGGTTAACACCGGGGAGCTGTTTTTT. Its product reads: CASSLSGVNTGELFF.